Listed below are T cell receptor beta chains from one sample, sequenced in a study of blood T cell repertoires in COVID-19. Sequencing used immunoSEQ multiplex PCR; TCRdb keeps in-frame clones, though not all of them. The table lists around 290,000 clones, under 90% of them singletons. The sample was PBMCs or T cells enriched from blood (not recorded which). Receptor source: a woman in her forties who had recovered from COVID-19. Each CDR3 is given with its conserved first and last residue. D genes are given only for firm matches. Where a row states a size, it is once, few, many or the class of an expanded clone; other rows omit it.

J gene	clone size	D gene	V gene	CDR3 protein	CDR3 DNA
TRBJ2-3	once	NA	TRBV9	CASSVSLTEGTDTQYF	TGTGCCAGCAGCGTCAGTCTCACCGAGGGCACAGATACGCAGTATTTT
TRBJ1-2	NA	TRBD1	TRBV9	CASSSGQNPNYGYTF	TGTGCCAGCAGCTCGGGACAGAACCCTAACTATGGCTACACCTTC
TRBJ1-1	NA	NA	TRBV6-5	CASSNVEGGTEAFF	TGTGCCAGCAGCAACGTCGAAGGGGGAACTGAAGCTTTCTTT
TRBJ1-6	few	TRBD1	TRBV18	CASSLGQGNNSPLHF	TGTGCCAGCTCACTTGGACAGGGCAATAATTCACCCCTCCACTTT
TRBJ1-2	NA	NA	TRBV27	CASSFIGQDGGGYYGYTF	TGTGCCAGCAGTTTTATCGGCCAGGATGGTGGGGGCTACTATGGCTACACCTTC
TRBJ2-2	NA	TRBD2	TRBV9	CASSVMSSGSNTGELFF	TGTGCCAGCAGCGTAATGTCTAGCGGGAGCAACACCGGGGAGCTGTTTTTT
TRBJ1-6	NA	NA	TRBV30	CAWSVLAGPSNSPLHF	TGTGCCTGGAGTGTACTGGCAGGGCCATCTAATTCACCCCTCCACTTT
TRBJ2-2	NA	TRBD1	TRBV11-2	CASSLVRGLAGELFF	TGTGCCAGCAGCTTGGTCAGGGGGCTGGCCGGGGAGCTGTTTTTT
TRBJ2-1	NA	NA	TRBV21-1	CASSKGHHPGLADNEQFF	TGTGCCAGCAGCAAAGGGCACCACCCGGGACTAGCGGACAATGAGCAGTTCTTC
TRBJ2-1	NA	TRBD2	TRBV7-6	CASSPGAGGGDEQFF	TGTGCCAGCAGCCCCGGGGCGGGAGGAGGGGATGAGCAGTTCTTC
TRBJ2-7	NA	TRBD1	TRBV30	CAWTKSGTGNEQYF	TGTGCCTGGACTAAATCCGGGACAGGGAACGAGCAGTACTTC
TRBJ1-6	NA	TRBD1	TRBV2	CAMTGTGGTPLHF	TGTGCCATGACCGGGACAGGGGGAACACCCCTCCACTTT
TRBJ1-3	few	NA	TRBV30	CAWTRTAGNTIYF	TGTGCCTGGACCCGGACAGCTGGAAACACCATATATTTT
TRBJ1-6	NA	NA	TRBV30	CAWSTIQVLSYNSPLHF	TGTGCCTGGAGTACAATTCAGGTCCTCTCCTATAATTCACCCCTCCACTTT
TRBJ1-2	few	NA	TRBV6-5	CASSHHPAGEYGYTF	TGTGCCAGCAGTCACCACCCGGCGGGGGAATATGGCTACACCTTC
TRBJ1-2	once	NA	TRBV6-5	CASRPTGNSNYGYTF	TGTGCCAGCAGGCCCACAGGGAACTCTAACTATGGCTACACCTTC
TRBJ2-2	NA	NA	TRBV7-3	CASSLTANTGELFF	TGTGCCAGCAGCTTAACTGCTAATACCGGGGAGCTGTTTTTT
TRBJ1-2	NA	TRBD1	TRBV6-1	CASSDLGQGQNGYTF	TGTGCCAGCAGTGACCTGGGACAGGGCCAAAATGGCTACACCTTC
TRBJ2-7	NA	TRBD2	TRBV3-1/TRBV3-2	CASSQASGGTTYEQYF	TGTGCCAGCAGCCAAGCCAGCGGGGGGACAACCTACGAGCAGTACTTC
TRBJ2-5	NA	NA	TRBV3-1/TRBV3-2	CASSQTPQETQYF	TGTGCCAGCAGCCAAACACCTCAAGAGACCCAGTACTTC
TRBJ1-1	NA	NA	TRBV27	CASSLSGPRSTEAFF	TGTGCCAGCAGTTTAAGCGGCCCGCGGTCCACTGAAGCTTTCTTT
TRBJ2-5	NA	TRBD2	TRBV15	CATSRGGLAGRGETQYF	TGTGCCACCAGCAGAGGGGGACTAGCGGGAAGGGGAGAGACCCAGTACTTC
TRBJ2-5	NA	NA	TRBV5-1	CASSLRGTYQETQYF	TGCGCCAGCAGCTTGCGGGGGACTTACCAAGAGACCCAGTACTTC